A selection of T cell receptor beta chains follows, all from one sample in a study of blood T cells in healthy people across ages. MiXCR, applied by TCRdb to the 5' RACE reads, yields one record per CDR3 protein. The table lists fewer than 2,000,000 distinct CDR3 sequences, about 39% of them singletons. Sequenced input: blood. The receptor set was obtained from a human donor in good health. Both conserved end residues are part of each CDR3. The order of the fields is CDR3 length, clone size, V gene, D gene, J gene, CDR3 DNA, CDR3 protein. A D gene is named only where the DNA matches it firmly. Size is stated for part of the rows, as once, few or many counts, or as a class when the clone is expanded.

18	NA	TRBV7-8	TRBD1	TRBJ1-3	TGTGCCAGCAGCTTATTCCGATTCGCCGGGACAGGAGCAAACACCATATATTTT	CASSLFRFAGTGANTIYF
14	NA	TRBV12-5	TRBD1	TRBJ1-1	TGTGCTAGTGGCCGACAGGGTGAGAGGACTGAAGCTTTCTTT	CASGRQGERTEAFF
14	NA	TRBV6-5	NA	TRBJ1-2	TGTGCCAGCAGTAAGAGGGTCCGGGCGGATGGCTACACCTTC	CASSKRVRADGYTF
14	many	TRBV12-3/TRBV12-4	TRBD1	TRBJ1-6	TGTGCCAGCAGCTTGGGGACAGCCAATTCACCCCTCCACTTT	CASSLGTANSPLHF
16	few	TRBV20-1	TRBD2	TRBJ2-1	TGCAGTGCTAGAGGACTAGCGGGGCCCTCCTACAATGAGCAGTTCTTC	CSARGLAGPSYNEQFF
14	NA	TRBV5-6	NA	TRBJ1-6	TGTGCCAGCAGCGTCGACAGCCACAATTCACCCCTCCACTTT	CASSVDSHNSPLHF
11	NA	TRBV7-9	NA	TRBJ1-1	TGTGCCAGCAGCTCCCAGACTAAAGCTTTCTTT	CASSSQTKAFF
13	NA	TRBV10-3	NA	TRBJ1-5	TGTGCCATCACCGAAGGGGTGGCTCAGCCCCAGCATTTT	CAITEGVAQPQHF
13	few	TRBV12-3/TRBV12-4	TRBD2	TRBJ2-1	TGTGCCAGCTCTGGGGGACTAGGGGATGAGCAGTTCTTC	CASSGGLGDEQFF
17	NA	TRBV4-3	TRBD1	TRBJ1-1	TGCGCCAGCAGCCAAGATCCCCTCCTCGACAGGGGAGGTGAAGCTTTCTTT	CASSQDPLLDRGGEAFF
16	NA	TRBV7-3	NA	TRBJ2-1	TGTGCCAGTAGCCGAATTGGAAGGGGCTCCTACAATGAGCAGTTCTTC	CASSRIGRGSYNEQFF
12	NA	TRBV12-5	NA	TRBJ2-7	TGTGCTAGCGGTGAGAGTCTTTACGAGCAGTACTTC	CASGESLYEQYF
12	few	TRBV20-1	NA	TRBJ1-5	TGCAGTGTTGGGACCTTCAATCAGCCCCAGCATTTT	CSVGTFNQPQHF
15	few	TRBV7-9	TRBD1	TRBJ1-1	TGTGCCAGCAGCTTAGCAGGGGGCGCTTTCACTGAAGCTTTCTTT	CASSLAGGAFTEAFF
14	few	TRBV20-1	NA	TRBJ1-5	TGCAGTGCTAAACTAACGGGTAATGATCAGCCCCAGCATTTT	CSAKLTGNDQPQHF
15	NA	TRBV6-2/TRBV6-3	NA	TRBJ1-2	TGTGCCAGCAGTCCCGCGGGGACACCTAACTATGGCTACACCTTC	CASSPAGTPNYGYTF
15	NA	TRBV7-2	NA	TRBJ2-4	TGTGCCAGCAGCTTACGGCGAGGGGAGCGAAACATTCAGTACTTC	CASSLRRGERNIQYF
18	NA	TRBV9	TRBD2	TRBJ2-1	TGTGCCAGCAGCGTCCAAACTCCAACTAGCGGGGGGATAAATGAGCAGTTCTTC	CASSVQTPTSGGINEQFF
14	NA	TRBV29-1	NA	TRBJ1-1	TGCAGCGTGGCACCGGGACCGCTGAACACTGAAGCTTTCTTT	CSVAPGPLNTEAFF
17	NA	TRBV7-8	TRBD1	TRBJ2-1	TGTGCCAGCAGCGTCGGGACAGAGGGCATTTCCTACAATGAGCAGTTCTTC	CASSVGTEGISYNEQFF
12	NA	TRBV28	NA	TRBJ2-1	TGTGCCAGCAGTTCGACCCTGGATGAGCAGTTCTTC	CASSSTLDEQFF
16	NA	TRBV7-2	NA	TRBJ2-5	TGTGCCAGCAGCTTAACCGTGAACAGGGTTCTGGGGACCCAGTACTTC	CASSLTVNRVLGTQYF
11	few	TRBV20-1	NA	TRBJ2-1	TGCAGTGCTAGTTATGACAATGAGCAGTTCTTC	CSASYDNEQFF
11	few	TRBV5-5	NA	TRBJ1-4	TGTGCCAGCAGCTTGGCCGGGAAACTGTTTTTT	CASSLAGKLFF
12	few	TRBV7-7	NA	TRBJ2-2	TGTGCTAGCAGCCCGACGCCCGGGGAGCTGTTTTTT	CASSPTPGELFF
14	NA	TRBV7-6	NA	TRBJ1-1	TGTGCCAGCAGCTTGGGCCAGCTAACTACTGAAGCTTTCTTT	CASSLGQLTTEAFF
15	NA	TRBV12-3/TRBV12-4	TRBD1	TRBJ1-2	TGTGCCAGCAGACCGACATGGCAGGGGGCAGGAGGCTACACCTTC	CASRPTWQGAGGYTF